This TCR beta chain was recovered during a study of post-analysis software for immune sequencing data. Findings and limits, study-wide: About 5 TRBV segments, including TRBV5-6, TRBV5-1 and TRBV20-1, were more frequent in patients than controls. Compared with controls, patients showed significantly lower normalized Chao1 diversity. The F measure placed samples prepared in the same batch into strongly shared clusters.

Unique molecular identifiers were present in the TCR beta cDNA libraries. It was from roughly 1 to 10 million T cells that about half a million cDNA molecules came. Each CDR3 protein gets one entry after TCRdb re-called the PCR reads with MiXCR. The sample contains approximately 660,000 distinct CDR3 sequences, 55% to 60% of which appear only once. CDR3 length equals 12 residues. V lost 6 bases and J lost 5; bases outside the gene matches: 3. CDR1 is DFQATT, CDR2 SNEGSKA, per germline (reference sequence). A note on this clonotype: Its antigen is not identified.

The sequence came from a girl aged 2-9 years with multiple sclerosis. Input material: blood. This chain joins TRBV20-1 and TRBJ2-3, with TRBD1 identical over 9 bases. CDR3 residues: CSARQGEDTQYF. DNA for the CDR3: TGCAGTGCCAGACAGGGGGAAGATACGCAGTATTTT.